Sequencing of this T cell receptor beta chain was carried out in a study of T cells in Graves' hyperthyroidism and ophthalmopathy. Deletions cut 3 bases from V and 13 bases from J, with 15 bases between. CDR3 size: 12 residues. This clonotype was counted ten times or more. The investigators amplified TCR beta CDR3 regions from RNA transcripts. A first-round RT-PCR of the TCR CDR3 used the HTBI primer set. TCRdb recomputed calls from the multiplex PCR reads with MiXCR, one row per CDR3 protein. The repertoire holds roughly 700,000 distinct CDR3 sequences, with roughly 17% as singletons. Sequencing used blood. This clonotype originated in a man over 45 with Graves' hyperthyroidism. The V call is TRBV12-3 or TRBV12-4, the J call TRBJ2-5; D is perhaps TRBD2 (5 bases). The CDR3 loop is CASSFEGRHWYF. The CDR3 DNA reads TGTGCCAGCAGTTTCGAAGGGAGACATTGGTACTTC.